The 22 T cell receptor beta chains in this list originate from one sample, sequenced in a study of shared clonotypes between healthy human individuals. Repertoires were generated with immunoSEQ multiplex PCR, while TCRdb's copy carries only in-frame clones and drops some. The profile shows approximately 2.3 million clones, over 85% of them singletons. The sample taken for sequencing was naive CD4+ T cells from PBMCs. The subset here: CD45RA+ positively selected. These receptors all stem from a man between 18 and 35 years old in good health. Some clones in this sample may be carry-over from other donors' samples.

The V gene is TRBV14, the J gene TRBJ2-5, with a weak D call TRBD2 (6 bases). The CDR3 has 15 residues. The V gene lost 2 bases and the J gene lost 9 bases, with 19 bases spanning the gap. Germline V gene sequence: CDR1 SGHDN, CDR2 FVKESK. Written as DNA, the CDR3 is TGTGCCAGCAGCCAACTCGGGACTGTCCCTGGGGCCCAGTACTTC. Its translation: CASSQLGTVPGAQYF.

The sample holds one count of this clone. This sequence joins TRBV29-1 and TRBJ1-2; 7 bases are a match to TRBD1. V shed 4 bases, J shed 10 bases, and the junction held 9 bases outside the gene matches. CDR3 length: 12 amino acids. Per the germline V gene, CDR1 is SQVTM and CDR2 is ANQGSEA. The CDR3 coding sequence is TGCAGCGTTGTCCGTACAGGGGATCCCTACACCTTC. This translates into CSVVRTGDPYTF.

This clone was observed a single time. This chain joins TRBV14 and TRBJ2-5, with TRBD2 matching over 9 bases. The CDR3 contains 15 residues. With V trimmed by 4 bases and J by 5 bases, 8 bases remained unmatched. Germline CDR1 SGHDN, CDR2 FVKESK. Written as DNA, the CDR3 is TGTGCCAGCAGCCTACGACTAGCGGCGGGGGAGACCCAGTACTTC. Protein sequence: CASSLRLAAGETQYF.

The V and J genes are TRBV18 and TRBJ1-3; unclear D gene. This CDR3 is 15 amino acids long. V was pared by 2 bases and J by 5 bases, with 13 bases between. From germline, CDR1 is KGHSH and CDR2 LQKENI. This CDR3 reads CASSPGTDQRNTIYF. Written as DNA, the CDR3 is TGTGCCAGCTCACCAGGTACGGATCAACGAAACACCATATATTTT.

As concerns this clone: Other nucleotide sequences from this sample produce the same CDR3. This chain connects TRBV5-4 to TRBJ2-7; D call uncertain. Germline V CDR1 and CDR2: SGHNT, YYREEE (reference sequence). Trimming cost V 0 bases and J 2 bases, with 3 bases left between them. The CDR3 covers 12 residues. CDR3 amino acids: CASSLDTYEQYF. CDR3 nucleotide sequence: TGTGCCAGCAGCTTGGACACCTACGAGCAGTACTTC.

Points on this clone: Other DNA sequences within the sample encode an identical CDR3. The chain carries TRBV5-1 and TRBJ2-5, with TRBD1 identical over 8 bases. From germline, CDR1 is SGHRS and CDR2 YFSETQ. V shed 4 bases and J 0 bases; nucleotides not matched to a gene: 5. The CDR3 consists of 15 residues. For the CDR3, the DNA is TGCGCCAGCAGCCCGAGGACAGGGAACCAAGAGACCCAGTACTTC. Protein: CASSPRTGNQETQYF.

V usage is TRBV6-5 and J usage is TRBJ2-6, with a tentative D call TRBD2 (5 bases). This CDR3 is 14 amino acids long. The germline V gene encodes CDR1 MNHEY and CDR2 SVGAGI. The V end was cut by 6 bases, the J end by 8 bases, with 14 bases between. DNA for the CDR3: TGTGCCAGCAGCCGGACTGGGATTACCAACGTCCTGACTTTC. This translates into CASSRTGITNVLTF.

This chain joins TRBV6-5 and TRBJ2-1, with D hard to call. Germline V gene sequence: CDR1 MNHEY, CDR2 SVGAGI. The CDR3 sequence is 13 residues long. Trimming stripped 4 bases from V and 9 bases from J, with 13 bases between. CDR3 in amino acids: CASSSLVMGEQFF. CDR3 in DNA: TGTGCCAGCAGTTCGCTGGTAATGGGTGAGCAGTTCTTC.

The chain is built from TRBV28 and TRBJ1-2; maybe TRBD1 (5 bases). Germline CDR1 is MDHEN and CDR2 is SYDVKM. The CDR3 has 14 residues. V lost 5 bases, J lost 4 bases, and 14 bases lay in between. CDR3 in DNA: TGTGCCAGCAGTCCCCCCACGGGGCTCTATGGCTACACCTTC. Residues: CASSPPTGLYGYTF.

The chain carries TRBV7-2 and TRBJ2-7; possibly TRBD2 for D (7 bases). The V gene lost 5 bases and the J gene lost 7 bases, with 18 bases spanning the gap. This CDR3 contains 14 residues. In germline, CDR1 is SGHTA, CDR2 FQGNSA. The CDR3 DNA follows: TGTGCCAGCAGCCCTGGCGGGGGCAAGGGGGAGCAGTACTTC. Amino acids: CASSPGGGKGEQYF.

V is TRBV28 and J is TRBJ2-4; 8 nucleotides match TRBD1. CDR3 length: 15 amino acids. Germline CDR1 reads MDHEN; CDR2 reads SYDVKM. The ends lost 9 bases at V and 6 bases at J; junction bases unmatched: 13. CDR3 coding DNA: TGTGCCAGTCGCAAGGCAGGGCAGGGGGCAAACATTCAGTACTTC. It encodes CASRKAGQGANIQYF.

The chain recombines TRBV9 with TRBJ2-3; 8 bases agree with TRBD1. CDR3 length: 17 amino acids. Germline CDR1 is SGDLS and CDR2 is YYNGEE. V shed 3 bases, J shed 5 bases, and the junction held 14 bases outside the gene matches. DNA of the CDR3: TGTGCCAGCAGCGCTGGACAGGGACAGCGGGCGGGAGATACGCAGTATTTT. Translation: CASSAGQGQRAGDTQYF.

The chain employs TRBV4-1 and TRBJ2-7; TRBD1 or TRBD2 may be the D gene (5 bases each). The CDR3 loop spans 13 amino acids. Trimming took 0 bases from V and 7 from J, leaving 10 bases between them. Germline V gene sequence: CDR1 MGHRA, CDR2 YSYEKL. The CDR3 loop reads CASSQDGAPEQYF. The DNA of the CDR3 is TGCGCCAGCAGCCAAGACGGGGCCCCGGAGCAGTACTTC.

The CDR3 here is CAWSVEGTGLEKLFF. The CDR3 nucleotides are TGTGCCTGGAGTGTAGAGGGGACAGGGTTGGAAAAACTGTTTTTT. This sequence joins TRBV30 and TRBJ1-4, with 9 positions matching TRBD1. CDR1 is GTSNPN, CDR2 SVGIG, per germline (reference sequence). Unmatched junction bases numbered 7, after V lost 0 bases and J lost 8 bases. CDR3 size: 15 residues.

The chain uses TRBV18 and TRBJ1-1, with TRBD1 matching over 9 bases. The CDR3 runs to 15 residues. V shed 5 bases, J shed 1 base, and the junction held 5 bases outside the gene matches. Germline V gives CDR1 KGHSH, CDR2 LQKENI. CDR3 in DNA: TGTGCCAGCTCAATTGGACAGGGGACGAACACTGAAGCTTTCTTT. Its protein is CASSIGQGTNTEAFF.

As regards this clone: In the same sample, other DNA sequences code for this CDR3. This chain uses TRBV5-1 with TRBJ2-1, with D maybe TRBD1 (5 bases). The CDR3 is 15 amino acids. The germline CDR1 and CDR2 sequences are SGHRS and YFSETQ. V lost 3 bases, J lost 0 bases, and 10 bases lay in between. CDR3 region: CASSSDISSYNEQFF. The CDR3 DNA reads as TGCGCCAGCAGCTCGGACATATCCTCCTACAATGAGCAGTTCTTC.

The chain combines TRBV6-6 with TRBJ2-7; a possible D gene is TRBD1 (6 bases). The CDR3 totals 15 residues. Germline loops: CDR1 MNHNY, CDR2 SVGAGI (reference sequence). Trimming pared 2 bases from V and 4 bases from J, leaving 15 bases between. CDR3 DNA: TGTGCCAGCAGTTACAAGGCGCGGACAGAGTACGAGCAGTACTTC. It encodes CASSYKARTEYEQYF.

The chain couples TRBV7-9 to TRBJ1-1; D gene uncertain. The length of the CDR3 is 15 residues. Per germline, CDR1 SEHNR and CDR2 FQNEAQ (reference sequence). V lost 6 bases and J lost 0, with 14 bases in between. CDR3 DNA sequence: TGTGCCAGCAGGTCCCTACCAAATTTGAACACTGAAGCTTTCTTT. Protein product: CASRSLPNLNTEAFF.

This rearrangement joins TRBV6-4 to TRBJ1-2; the D is unclear. Looked up from germline, CDR1 is MRHNA and CDR2 is SNTAGT. The CDR3 loop spans 12 amino acids. Deletions cut 0 bases from V and 14 bases from J, with 13 bases between. The CDR3 region has the DNA TGTGCCAGCAGTGACTCGAGGGTCCCTTTGACCTTC. It specifies CASSDSRVPLTF.

The V gene is TRBV6-5, the J gene TRBJ1-2; D is perhaps TRBD1 (5 bases). This CDR3 region has 15 residues. Germline V CDR1 and CDR2: MNHEY, SVGAGI. The V end was cut by 6 bases, the J end by 2 bases, with 16 bases between. Written as DNA, the CDR3 is TGTGCCAGCAGGCATACCGGGACGGGCAACTATGGCTACACCTTC. Translating gives CASRHTGTGNYGYTF.

As for this clone: Other DNA sequences in the sample encode the same CDR3. V usage is TRBV5-1 and J usage is TRBJ1-3; maybe TRBD1 (6 bases). With 0 bases removed from V and 2 bases from J, the gap between germline ends came to 6 bases. The germline V gene encodes CDR1 SGHRS and CDR2 YFSETQ. This CDR3 has 14 amino acids. In nucleotides, the CDR3 is TGCGCCAGCAGCTTGGGGACAGCTGGAAACACCATATATTTT. Translation: CASSLGTAGNTIYF.

The V call is TRBV6-1, the J call TRBJ1-1; D may be TRBD1 (5 bases). The CDR3 extends over 14 amino acids. The germline V and J ends were trimmed by 5 bases and 4 bases, with 14 bases remaining between them. Germline V gene data show CDR1 as MNHNS and CDR2 as SASEGT. The CDR3 is CASSSHTGGTEAFF. The CDR3 coding sequence is TGTGCCAGCAGTTCCCATACCGGGGGCACTGAAGCTTTCTTT.